These T cell receptor beta chains were read from a single sample in a study of blood T cell repertoires in COVID-19. The repertoire was sequenced with immunoSEQ multiplex PCR; TCRdb's copy has only in-frame clones and lacks some. Of roughly 330,000 clones listed, roughly 90% were seen once; the top ten hold under 6.5%. Source material: peripheral blood. The receptors were gathered from a man aged 18 to 30 who had recovered from COVID-19. Both conserved end residues are part of each CDR3. Each record gives: clone size, V gene, CDR3 protein. Rows give clone size only sometimes, using once, few, many, or a class for an expanded clone.

. TRBV7-2 CASSLAGVGEAFF
. TRBV4-3 CASSQDRGQGAPSTEAFF
once TRBV7-6 CASSFGTGGADTQYF
. TRBV7-9 CASRWGLAASSYNEQFF
. TRBV10-2 CASSELYQETQYF
. TRBV29-1 CSVRRGSSEKLFF
. TRBV7-3 CASSPTGRGETQYF
few TRBV6-6 CASSYLDTIYF
. TRBV5-5 CASSTTGAQETQYF
. TRBV5-5 CASSLRLDRGFGYTF
. TRBV7-2 CASSPGTGGVYEQYF
. TRBV2 CASSTGEAFF
. TRBV19 CASSMITSGTLAKNIQYF
. TRBV9 CASSVGGDSYNSPLHF
. TRBV27 CASSLTGTGVDTEAFF
. TRBV6-2/TRBV6-3 CASSPGGPHIEQYF
. TRBV10-2 CASSDSRLEPSFDNEQFF
. TRBV9 CASNIGVENTEAFF
. TRBV6-5 CASSYSNRAVWGYTF